This T cell receptor (beta chain) appears in the sequencing data of a study of blood T cells in healthy people across ages. A second about 7 to 12 cycle PCR used barcoded and J-beta primers. Every sample returned 3 million or more CDR3-containing paired-end reads. MiXCR, applied by TCRdb to the 5' RACE reads, yields one record per CDR3 protein. The sample has about 1 million distinct CDR3 sequences; less than 50% are singletons. The CDR3 loop spans 14 amino acids. V was shortened by 7 bases and J by 10 bases, with 20 bases between the two germline ends. Germline-derived CDR1 and CDR2 are MNHEY and SVGAGI.

The rearrangement joins TRBV6-5 to TRBJ2-1; possible D gene TRBD2, 5 bases. The TCR originated in an older woman in good health. The sequencing sample was made of blood. The CDR3 loop reads CASISGRNSYEQFF. The CDR3 DNA sequence: TGTGCCAGCATAAGCGGCCGGAACTCCTACGAGCAGTTCTTC.